This TCR beta chain was recovered during a study of OX40 agonist ivuxolimab in advanced cancers. This CDR3 is 12 amino acids long. Germline values: CDR1 SQVTM, CDR2 ANQGSEA. V gave up 1 base and J gave up 14 bases, with 14 bases separating them. Baseline, cycle 4 day 1, and cycle 7 day 1 were the blood sampling points. Assay: immunoSEQ multiplex PCR; the TCRdb copy retains only in-frame clones and omits some. The sample includes 9,500 to 12,000 clones, roughly four fifths of them seen just once. J is TRBJ1-4 and V is TRBV29-1, with D unresolved. Sequenced material: CD4+ or CD8+ T cells sorted from blood, taken in a trial of the OX40 agonist ivuxolimab. This TCR was recovered from an adult with an advanced solid tumor such as melanoma, head and neck, liver or kidney cancer. The DNA of the CDR3 is TGCAGCGTTGAAGGGTCTGGGCAGAGTCTGTTTTTT. Residues: CSVEGSGQSLFF.